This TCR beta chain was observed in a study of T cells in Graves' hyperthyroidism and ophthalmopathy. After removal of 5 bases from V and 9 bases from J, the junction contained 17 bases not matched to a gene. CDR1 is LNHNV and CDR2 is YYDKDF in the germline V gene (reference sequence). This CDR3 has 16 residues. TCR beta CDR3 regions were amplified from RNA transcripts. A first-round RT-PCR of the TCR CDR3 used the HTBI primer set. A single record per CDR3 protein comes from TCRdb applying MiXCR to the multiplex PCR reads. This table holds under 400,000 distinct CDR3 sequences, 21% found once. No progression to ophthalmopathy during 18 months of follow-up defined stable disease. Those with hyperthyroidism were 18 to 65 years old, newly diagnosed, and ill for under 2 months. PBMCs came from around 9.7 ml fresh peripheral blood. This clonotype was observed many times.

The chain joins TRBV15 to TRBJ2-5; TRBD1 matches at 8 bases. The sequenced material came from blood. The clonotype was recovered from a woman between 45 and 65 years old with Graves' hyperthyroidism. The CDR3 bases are TGTGCCACCAGCGCCCGACAGGGGCTCCAAGGTGGGGCCCAGTACTTC. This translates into CATSARQGLQGGAQYF.